What follows describes a single T cell receptor beta chain. Its antigen is still unknown. This sample was taken from a study of blood T cells in healthy people across ages. The ends lost 6 bases at V and 4 bases at J; junction bases unmatched: 6. Germline assignment: CDR1 DFQATT and CDR2 SNEGSKA (reference sequence). The length of the CDR3 is 14 residues. A second PCR, run for roughly 7 to 12 cycles, used a sample-barcoded 5' primer plus a J-beta primer mix. One entry per CDR3 protein, called by TCRdb with MiXCR from the 5' RACE reads. Of more than 1,400,000 distinct CDR3 sequences listed, approximately 38% are singletons. Study outcomes and limitations: TCR beta diversity, measured per million T cells, fell in a roughly linear way with age.

This receptor was obtained from a woman aged 18-35 years in good health. V and J are TRBV20-1 and TRBJ2-4, with 10 bases that match TRBD1. The sample taken for sequencing was blood. This CDR3 reads CSAGGQGRKNIQYF. DNA for the CDR3: TGCAGTGCGGGGGGACAGGGGCGGAAAAACATTCAGTACTTC.